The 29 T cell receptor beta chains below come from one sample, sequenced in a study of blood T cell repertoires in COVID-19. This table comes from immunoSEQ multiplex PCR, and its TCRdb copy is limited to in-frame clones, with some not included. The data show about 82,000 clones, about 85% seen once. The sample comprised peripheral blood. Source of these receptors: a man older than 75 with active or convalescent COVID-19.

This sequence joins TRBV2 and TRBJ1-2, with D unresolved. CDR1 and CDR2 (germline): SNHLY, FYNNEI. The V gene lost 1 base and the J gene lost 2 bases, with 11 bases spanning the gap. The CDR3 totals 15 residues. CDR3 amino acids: CASSEVGSANYGYTF. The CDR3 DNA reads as TGTGCCAGCAGTGAAGTGGGCAGTGCGAACTATGGCTACACCTTC.

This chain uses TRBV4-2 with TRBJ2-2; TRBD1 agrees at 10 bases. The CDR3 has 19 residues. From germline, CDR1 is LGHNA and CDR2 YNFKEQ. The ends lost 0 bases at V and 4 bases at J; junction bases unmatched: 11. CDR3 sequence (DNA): TGTGCCAGCAGCCAAGAAATAGGGGGCCGGGACAGGGGCACCGGGGAGCTGTTTTTT. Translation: CASSQEIGGRDRGTGELFF.

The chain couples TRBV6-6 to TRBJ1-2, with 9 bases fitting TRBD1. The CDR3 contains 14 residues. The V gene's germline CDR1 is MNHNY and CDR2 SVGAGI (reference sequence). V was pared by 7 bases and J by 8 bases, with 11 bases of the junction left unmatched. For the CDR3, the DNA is TGTGCCAGCACCGAACAGGGGGCCGCCGGAGGCTACACCTTC. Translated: CASTEQGAAGGYTF.

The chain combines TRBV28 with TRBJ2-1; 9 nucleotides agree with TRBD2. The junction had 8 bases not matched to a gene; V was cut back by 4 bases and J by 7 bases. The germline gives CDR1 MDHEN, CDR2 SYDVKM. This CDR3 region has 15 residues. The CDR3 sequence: CASSSGGAGGNEQFF. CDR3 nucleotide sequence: TGTGCCAGCAGTTCCGGGGGAGCGGGAGGTAATGAGCAGTTCTTC.

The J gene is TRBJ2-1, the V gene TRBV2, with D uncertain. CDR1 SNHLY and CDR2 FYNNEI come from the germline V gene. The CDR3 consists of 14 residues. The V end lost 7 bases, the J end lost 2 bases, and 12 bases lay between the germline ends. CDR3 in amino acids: CASTQVLTYNEQFF. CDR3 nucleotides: TGTGCCAGCACCCAGGTCCTAACCTACAATGAGCAGTTCTTC.

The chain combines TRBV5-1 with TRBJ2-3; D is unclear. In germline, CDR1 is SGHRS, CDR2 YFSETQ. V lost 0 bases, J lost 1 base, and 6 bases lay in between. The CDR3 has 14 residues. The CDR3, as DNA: TGCGCCAGCAGCTTGGTAGAGCGCACAGATACGCAGTATTTT. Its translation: CASSLVERTDTQYF.

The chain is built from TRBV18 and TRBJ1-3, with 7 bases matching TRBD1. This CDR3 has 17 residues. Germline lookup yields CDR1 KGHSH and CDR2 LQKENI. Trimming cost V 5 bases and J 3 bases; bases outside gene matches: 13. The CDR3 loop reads CASSEQRNRGHGNTIYF. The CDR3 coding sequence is TGTGCCAGCTCAGAACAACGTAACAGGGGCCATGGAAACACCATATATTTT.

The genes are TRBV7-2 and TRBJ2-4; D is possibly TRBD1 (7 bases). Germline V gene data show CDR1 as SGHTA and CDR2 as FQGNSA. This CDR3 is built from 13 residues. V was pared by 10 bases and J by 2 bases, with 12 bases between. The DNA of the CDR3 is TGTGCCACCCAGGGGGGAACCAAAAACATTCAGTACTTC. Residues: CATQGGTKNIQYF.

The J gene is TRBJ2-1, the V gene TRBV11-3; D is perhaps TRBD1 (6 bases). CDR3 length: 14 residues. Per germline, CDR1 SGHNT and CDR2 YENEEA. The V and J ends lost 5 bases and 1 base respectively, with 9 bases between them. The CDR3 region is CASSLGQSYNEQFF. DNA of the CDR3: TGTGCCAGCAGCCTCGGACAGTCCTACAATGAGCAGTTCTTC.

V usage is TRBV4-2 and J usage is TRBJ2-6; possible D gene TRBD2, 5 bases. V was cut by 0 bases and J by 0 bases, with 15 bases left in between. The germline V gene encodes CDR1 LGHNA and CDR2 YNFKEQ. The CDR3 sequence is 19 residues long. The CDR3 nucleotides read TGTGCCAGCAGCCAAGAGAGGGCAGGAGCGTTCTCTGGGGCCAACGTCCTGACTTTC. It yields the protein CASSQERAGAFSGANVLTF.

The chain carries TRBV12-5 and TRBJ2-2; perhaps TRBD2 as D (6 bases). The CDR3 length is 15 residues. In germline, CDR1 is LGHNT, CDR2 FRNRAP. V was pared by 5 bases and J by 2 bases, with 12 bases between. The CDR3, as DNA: TGTGCTAGTGGTGACGGGACTTATAACACCGGGGAGCTGTTTTTT. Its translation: CASGDGTYNTGELFF.

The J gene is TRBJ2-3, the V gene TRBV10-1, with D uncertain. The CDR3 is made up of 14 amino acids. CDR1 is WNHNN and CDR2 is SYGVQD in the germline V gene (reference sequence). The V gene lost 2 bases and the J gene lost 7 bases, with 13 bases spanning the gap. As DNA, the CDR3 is TGCGCCAGCAGTGAGGCGGATGGCAGTTATACGCAGTATTTT. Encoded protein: CASSEADGSYTQYF.

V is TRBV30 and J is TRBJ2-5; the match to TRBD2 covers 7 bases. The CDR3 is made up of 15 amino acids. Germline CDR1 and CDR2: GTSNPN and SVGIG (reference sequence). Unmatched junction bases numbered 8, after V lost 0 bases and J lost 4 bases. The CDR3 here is CAWSVGGVLLETQYF. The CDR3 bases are TGTGCCTGGAGTGTGGGAGGGGTTTTATTAGAGACCCAGTACTTC.

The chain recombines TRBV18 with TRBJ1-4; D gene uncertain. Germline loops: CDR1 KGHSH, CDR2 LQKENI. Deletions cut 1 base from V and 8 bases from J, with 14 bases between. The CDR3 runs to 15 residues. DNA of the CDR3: TGTGCCAGCTCACCACAACGGGTGGGAGACGAAAAACTGTTTTTT. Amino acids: CASSPQRVGDEKLFF.

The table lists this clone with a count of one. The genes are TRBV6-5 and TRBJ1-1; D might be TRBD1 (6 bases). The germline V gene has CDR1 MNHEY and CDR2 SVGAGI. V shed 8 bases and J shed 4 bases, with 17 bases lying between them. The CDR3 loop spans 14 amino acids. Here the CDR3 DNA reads TGTGCCAGCTCTATGACAGGACGGGGCACTGAAGCTTTCTTT. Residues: CASSMTGRGTEAFF.

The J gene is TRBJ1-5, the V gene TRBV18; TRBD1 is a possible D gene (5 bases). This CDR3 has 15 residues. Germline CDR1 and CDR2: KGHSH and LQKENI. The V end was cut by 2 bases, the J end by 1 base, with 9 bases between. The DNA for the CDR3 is TGTGCCAGCTCACCATTCGGGGGAAGCAATCAGCCCCAGCATTTT. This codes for CASSPFGGSNQPQHF.

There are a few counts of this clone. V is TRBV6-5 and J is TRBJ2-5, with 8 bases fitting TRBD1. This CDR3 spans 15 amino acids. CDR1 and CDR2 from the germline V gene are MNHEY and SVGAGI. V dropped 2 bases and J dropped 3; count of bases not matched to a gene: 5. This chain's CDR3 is CASSYPGQGKETQYF. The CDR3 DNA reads TGTGCCAGCAGTTACCCCGGACAGGGAAAAGAGACCCAGTACTTC.

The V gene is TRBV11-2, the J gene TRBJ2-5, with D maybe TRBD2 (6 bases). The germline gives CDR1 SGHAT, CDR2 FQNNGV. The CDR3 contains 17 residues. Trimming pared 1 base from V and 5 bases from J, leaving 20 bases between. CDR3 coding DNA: TGTGCCAGCAGCTTAGTGGAGGCGGGGCGAAGGGTGGAGACCCAGTACTTC. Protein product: CASSLVEAGRRVETQYF.

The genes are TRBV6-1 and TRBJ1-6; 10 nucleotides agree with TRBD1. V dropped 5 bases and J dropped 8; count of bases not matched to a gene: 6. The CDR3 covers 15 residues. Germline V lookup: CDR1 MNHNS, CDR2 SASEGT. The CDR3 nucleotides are TGTGCCAGCAGTCCCATAGGACAGGGGGATTCACCCCTCCACTTT. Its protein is CASSPIGQGDSPLHF.

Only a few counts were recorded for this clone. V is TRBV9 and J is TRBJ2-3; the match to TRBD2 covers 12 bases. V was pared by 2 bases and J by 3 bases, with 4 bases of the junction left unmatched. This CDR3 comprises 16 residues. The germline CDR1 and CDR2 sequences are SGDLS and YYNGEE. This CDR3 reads CASSVGTSGRTDTQYF. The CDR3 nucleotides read TGTGCCAGCAGCGTCGGAACTAGCGGGAGGACAGATACGCAGTATTTT.

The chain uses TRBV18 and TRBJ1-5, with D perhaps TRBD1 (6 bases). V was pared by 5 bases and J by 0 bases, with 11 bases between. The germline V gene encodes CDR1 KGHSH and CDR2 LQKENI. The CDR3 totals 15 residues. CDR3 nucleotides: TGTGCCAGCTCATCCGGGACACCTAGCAATCAGCCCCAGCATTTT. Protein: CASSSGTPSNQPQHF.

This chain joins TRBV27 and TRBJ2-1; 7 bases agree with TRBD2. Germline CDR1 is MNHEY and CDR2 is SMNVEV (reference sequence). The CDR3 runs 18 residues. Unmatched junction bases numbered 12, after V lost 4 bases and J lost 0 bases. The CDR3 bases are TGTGCCAGCAGTTGGAACGGGAGGTGGCCTAGCTCCTACAATGAGCAGTTCTTC. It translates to CASSWNGRWPSSYNEQFF.

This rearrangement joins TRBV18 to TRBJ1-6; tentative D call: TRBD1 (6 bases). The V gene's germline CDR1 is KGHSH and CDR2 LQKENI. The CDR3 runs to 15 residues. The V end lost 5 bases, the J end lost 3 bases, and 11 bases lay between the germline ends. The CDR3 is CASSTGTIYNSPLHF. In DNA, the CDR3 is TGTGCCAGCTCAACAGGGACAATCTATAATTCACCCCTCCACTTT.

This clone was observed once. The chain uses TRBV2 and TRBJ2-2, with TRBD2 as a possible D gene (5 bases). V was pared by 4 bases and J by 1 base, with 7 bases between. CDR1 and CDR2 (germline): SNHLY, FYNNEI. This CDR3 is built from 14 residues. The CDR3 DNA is TGTGCCAGCAGTGGGGAGTTGAACACCGGGGAGCTGTTTTTT. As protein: CASSGELNTGELFF. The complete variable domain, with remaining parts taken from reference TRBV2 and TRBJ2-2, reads EPEVTQTPSHQVTQMGQEVILRCVPISNHLYFYWYRQILGQKVEFLVSFYNNEISEKSEIFDDQFSVERPDGSNFTLKIRSTKLEDSAMYFCASSGELNTGELFFGEGSRLTVL.

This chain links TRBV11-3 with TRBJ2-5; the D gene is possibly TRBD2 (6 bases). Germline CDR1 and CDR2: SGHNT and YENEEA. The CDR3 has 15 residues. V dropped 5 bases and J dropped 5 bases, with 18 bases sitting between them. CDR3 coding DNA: TGTGCCAGCAGCACCGGGAGCGTTAGGGAGGAGACCCAGTACTTC. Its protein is CASSTGSVREETQYF.

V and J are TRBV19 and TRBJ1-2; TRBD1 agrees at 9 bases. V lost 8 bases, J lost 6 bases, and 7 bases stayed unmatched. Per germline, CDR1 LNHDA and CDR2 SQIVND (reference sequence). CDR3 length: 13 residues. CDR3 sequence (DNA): TGTGCCAGTCTTATACAGGGGGCAGATGGCTACACCTTC. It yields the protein CASLIQGADGYTF.

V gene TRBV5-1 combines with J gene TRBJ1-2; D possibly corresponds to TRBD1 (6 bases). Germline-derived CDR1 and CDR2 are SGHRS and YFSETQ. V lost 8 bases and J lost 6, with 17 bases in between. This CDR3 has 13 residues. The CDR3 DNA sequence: TGCGCCAGTCGAACAGGGAACAACGATGGCTACACCTTC. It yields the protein CASRTGNNDGYTF.

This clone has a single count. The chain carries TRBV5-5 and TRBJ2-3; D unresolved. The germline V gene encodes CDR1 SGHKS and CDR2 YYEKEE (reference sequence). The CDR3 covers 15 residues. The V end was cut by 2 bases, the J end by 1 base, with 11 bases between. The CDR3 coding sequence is TGTGCCAGCAGCTTTATTTACCAGGGCACAGATACGCAGTATTTT. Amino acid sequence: CASSFIYQGTDTQYF.

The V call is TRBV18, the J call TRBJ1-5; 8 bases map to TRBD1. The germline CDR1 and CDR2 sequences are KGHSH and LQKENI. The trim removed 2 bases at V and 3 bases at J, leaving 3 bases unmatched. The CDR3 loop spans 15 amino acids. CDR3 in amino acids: CASSPGTGDNQPQHF. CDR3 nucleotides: TGTGCCAGCTCACCAGGGACAGGAGACAATCAGCCCCAGCATTTT.